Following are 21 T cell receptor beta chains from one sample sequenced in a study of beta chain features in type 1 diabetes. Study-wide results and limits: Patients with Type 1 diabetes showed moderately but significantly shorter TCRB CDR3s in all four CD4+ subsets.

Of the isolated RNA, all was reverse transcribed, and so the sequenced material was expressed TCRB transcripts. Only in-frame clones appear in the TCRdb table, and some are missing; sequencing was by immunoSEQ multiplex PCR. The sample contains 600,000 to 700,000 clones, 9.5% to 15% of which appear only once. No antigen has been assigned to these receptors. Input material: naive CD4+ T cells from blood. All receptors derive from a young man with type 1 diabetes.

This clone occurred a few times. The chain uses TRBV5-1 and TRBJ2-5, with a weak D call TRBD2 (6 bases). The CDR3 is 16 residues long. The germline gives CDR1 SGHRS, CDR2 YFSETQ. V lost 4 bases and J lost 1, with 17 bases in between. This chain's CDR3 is CASSPRGAGTQETQYF. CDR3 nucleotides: TGCGCCAGCAGCCCGAGGGGTGCGGGGACCCAAGAGACCCAGTACTTC.

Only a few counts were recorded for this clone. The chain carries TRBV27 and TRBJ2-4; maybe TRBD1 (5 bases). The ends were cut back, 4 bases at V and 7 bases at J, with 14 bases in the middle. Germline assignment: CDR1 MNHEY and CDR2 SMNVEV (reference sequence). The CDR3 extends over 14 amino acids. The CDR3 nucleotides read TGTGCCAGCAGTTCCAACTGGGGCCCGAACATTCAGTACTTC. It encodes CASSSNWGPNIQYF.

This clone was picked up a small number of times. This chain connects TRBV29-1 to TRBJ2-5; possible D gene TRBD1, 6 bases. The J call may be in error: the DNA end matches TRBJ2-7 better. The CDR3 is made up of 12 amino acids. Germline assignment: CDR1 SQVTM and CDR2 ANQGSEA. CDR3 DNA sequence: TGCAGCGTTCCGGGACAAGGCTACGAGCAGTACTTC. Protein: CSVPGQGYEQYF.

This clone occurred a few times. In DNA, the CDR3 is TGTGCCAGCAGCTTACGGCGGGGGACCACAGATACGCAGTATTTT. Protein product: CASSLRRGTTDTQYF. This rearrangement joins TRBV7-2 to TRBJ2-3; 7 positions agree with TRBD2. This CDR3 contains 15 residues. Germline values: CDR1 SGHTA, CDR2 FQGNSA. Trimming at V came to 2 bases and at J to 2 bases, leaving 4 bases not matched to a gene.

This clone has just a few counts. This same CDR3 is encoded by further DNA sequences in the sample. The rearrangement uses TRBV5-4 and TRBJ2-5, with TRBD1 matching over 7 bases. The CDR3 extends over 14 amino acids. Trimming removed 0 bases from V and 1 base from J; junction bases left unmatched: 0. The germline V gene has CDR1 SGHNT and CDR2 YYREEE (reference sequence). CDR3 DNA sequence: TGTGCCAGCAGCTTGGGACAGGGCCAAGAGACCCAGTACTTC. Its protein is CASSLGQGQETQYF.

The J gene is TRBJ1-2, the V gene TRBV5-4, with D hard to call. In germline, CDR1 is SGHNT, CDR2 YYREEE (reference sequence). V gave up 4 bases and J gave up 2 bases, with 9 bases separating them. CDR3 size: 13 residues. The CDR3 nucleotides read TGTGCCAGCAGCCACTGGGAGAACTATGGCTACACCTTC. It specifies CASSHWENYGYTF.

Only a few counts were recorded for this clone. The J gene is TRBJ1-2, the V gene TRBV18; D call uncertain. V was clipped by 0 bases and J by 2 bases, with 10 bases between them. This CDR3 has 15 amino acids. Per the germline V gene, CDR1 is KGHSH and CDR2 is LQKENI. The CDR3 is CASSPPLVLNYGYTF. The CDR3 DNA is TGTGCCAGCTCACCACCGTTGGTCCTGAACTATGGCTACACCTTC. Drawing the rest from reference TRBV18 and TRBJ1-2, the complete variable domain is NAGVMQNPRHLVRRRGQEARLRCSPMKGHSHVYWYRQLPEEGLKFMVYLQKENIIDESGMPKERFSAEFPKEGPSILRIQQVVRGDSAAYFCASSPPLVLNYGYTFGSGTRLTVV.

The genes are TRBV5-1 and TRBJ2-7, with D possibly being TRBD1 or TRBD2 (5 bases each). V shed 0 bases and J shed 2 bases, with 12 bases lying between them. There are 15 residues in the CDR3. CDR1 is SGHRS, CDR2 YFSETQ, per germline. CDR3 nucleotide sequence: TGCGCCAGCAGCTTGGCGGCAGGGAGCACCTACGAGCAGTACTTC. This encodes CASSLAAGSTYEQYF.

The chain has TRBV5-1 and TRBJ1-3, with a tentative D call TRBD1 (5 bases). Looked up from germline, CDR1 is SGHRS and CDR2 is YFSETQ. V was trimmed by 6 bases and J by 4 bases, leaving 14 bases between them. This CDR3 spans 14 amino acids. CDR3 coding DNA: TGCGCCAGCAAAGTGTCTTCAGGGGGAAACACCATATATTTT. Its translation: CASKVSSGGNTIYF.

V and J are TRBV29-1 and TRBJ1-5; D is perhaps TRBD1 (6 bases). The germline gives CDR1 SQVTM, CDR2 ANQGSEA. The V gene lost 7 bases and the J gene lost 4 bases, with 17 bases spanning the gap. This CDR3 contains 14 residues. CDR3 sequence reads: CSEGGREWNQPQHF. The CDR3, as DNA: TGCAGCGAGGGGGGCAGGGAGTGGAATCAGCCCCAGCATTTT.

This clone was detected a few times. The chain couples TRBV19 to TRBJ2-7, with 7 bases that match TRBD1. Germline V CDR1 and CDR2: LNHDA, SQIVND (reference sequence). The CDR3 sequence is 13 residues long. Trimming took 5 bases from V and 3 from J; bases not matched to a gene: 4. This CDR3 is CASSPRQGYEQYF. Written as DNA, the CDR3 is TGTGCCAGTAGTCCCCGACAGGGCTACGAGCAGTACTTC. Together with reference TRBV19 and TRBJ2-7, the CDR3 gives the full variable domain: DGGITQSPKYLFRKEGQNVTLSCEQNLNHDAMYWYRQDPGQGLRLIYYSQIVNDFQKGDIAEGYSVSREKKESFPLTVTSAQKNPTAFYLCASSPRQGYEQYFGPGTRLTVT.

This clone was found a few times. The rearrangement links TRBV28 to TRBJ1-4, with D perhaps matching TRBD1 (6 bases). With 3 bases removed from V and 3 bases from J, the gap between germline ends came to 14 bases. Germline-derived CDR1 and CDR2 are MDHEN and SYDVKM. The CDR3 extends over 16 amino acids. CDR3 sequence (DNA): TGTGCCAGCAGTTTGGTACAGGGATGGGCTAATGAAAAACTGTTTTTT. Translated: CASSLVQGWANEKLFF. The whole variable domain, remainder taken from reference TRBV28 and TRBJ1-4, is DVKVTQSSRYLVKRTGEKVFLECVQDMDHENMFWYRQDPGLGLRLIYFSYDVKMKEKGDIPEGYSVSREKKERFSLILESASTNQTSMYLCASSLVQGWANEKLFFGSGTQLSVL.

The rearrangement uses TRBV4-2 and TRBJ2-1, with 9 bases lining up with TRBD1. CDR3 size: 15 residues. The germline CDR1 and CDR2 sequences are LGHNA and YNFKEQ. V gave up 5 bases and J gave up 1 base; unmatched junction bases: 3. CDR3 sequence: CASSSTGGSYNEQFF. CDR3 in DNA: TGTGCCAGCAGCTCGACAGGGGGTTCCTACAATGAGCAGTTCTTC.

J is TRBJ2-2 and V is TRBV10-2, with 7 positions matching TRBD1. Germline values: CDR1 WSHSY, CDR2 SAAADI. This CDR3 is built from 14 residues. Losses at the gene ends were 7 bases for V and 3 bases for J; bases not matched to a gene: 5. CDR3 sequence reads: CASTRQGDTGELFF. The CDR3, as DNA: TGCGCCAGCACGAGGCAGGGGGACACCGGGGAGCTGTTTTTT.

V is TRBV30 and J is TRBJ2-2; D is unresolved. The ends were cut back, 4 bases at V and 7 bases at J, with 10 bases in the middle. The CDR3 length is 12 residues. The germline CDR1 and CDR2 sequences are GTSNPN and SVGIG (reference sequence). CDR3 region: CAWTLSGGELFF. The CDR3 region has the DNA TGTGCCTGGACCCTATCCGGCGGGGAGCTGTTTTTT.

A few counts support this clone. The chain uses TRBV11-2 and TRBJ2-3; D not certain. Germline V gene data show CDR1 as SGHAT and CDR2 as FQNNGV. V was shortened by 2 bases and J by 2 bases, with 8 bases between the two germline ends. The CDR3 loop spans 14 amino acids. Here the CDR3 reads CASSLKVNTDTQYF. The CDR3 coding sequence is TGTGCCAGCAGCTTAAAGGTCAACACAGATACGCAGTATTTT.

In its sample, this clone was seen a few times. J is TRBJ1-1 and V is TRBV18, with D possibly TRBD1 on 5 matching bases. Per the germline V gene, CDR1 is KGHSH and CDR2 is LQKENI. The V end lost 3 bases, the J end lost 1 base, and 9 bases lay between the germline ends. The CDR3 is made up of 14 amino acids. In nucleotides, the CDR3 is TGTGCCAGCTCACCCCTAGGGGCGAACACTGAAGCTTTCTTT. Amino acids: CASSPLGANTEAFF.

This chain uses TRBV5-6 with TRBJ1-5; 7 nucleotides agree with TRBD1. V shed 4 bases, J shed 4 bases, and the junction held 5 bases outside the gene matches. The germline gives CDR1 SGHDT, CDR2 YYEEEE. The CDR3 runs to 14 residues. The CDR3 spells CASSLGTVNQPQHF. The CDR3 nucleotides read TGTGCCAGCAGCCTAGGGACAGTGAATCAGCCCCAGCATTTT. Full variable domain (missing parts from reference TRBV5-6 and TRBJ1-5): DAGVTQSPTHLIKTRGQQVTLRCSPKSGHDTVSWYQQALGQGPQFIFQYYEEEERQRGNFPDRFSGHQFPNYSSELNVNALLLGDSALYLCASSLGTVNQPQHFGDGTRLSIL.

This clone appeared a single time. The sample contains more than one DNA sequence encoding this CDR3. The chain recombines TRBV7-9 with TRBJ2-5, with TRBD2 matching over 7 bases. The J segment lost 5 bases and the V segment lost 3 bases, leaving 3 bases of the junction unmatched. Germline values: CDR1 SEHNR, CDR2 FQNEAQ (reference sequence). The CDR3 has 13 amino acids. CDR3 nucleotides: TGTGCCAGCAGCTTTTTGGGAGGGGAGACCCAGTACTTC. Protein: CASSFLGGETQYF.

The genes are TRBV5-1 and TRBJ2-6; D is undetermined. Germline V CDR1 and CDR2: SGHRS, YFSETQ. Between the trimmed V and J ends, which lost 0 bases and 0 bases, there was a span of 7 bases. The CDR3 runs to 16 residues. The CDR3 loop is CASSLGRSSGANVLTF. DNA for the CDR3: TGCGCCAGCAGCTTGGGACGGTCCTCTGGGGCCAACGTCCTGACTTTC.

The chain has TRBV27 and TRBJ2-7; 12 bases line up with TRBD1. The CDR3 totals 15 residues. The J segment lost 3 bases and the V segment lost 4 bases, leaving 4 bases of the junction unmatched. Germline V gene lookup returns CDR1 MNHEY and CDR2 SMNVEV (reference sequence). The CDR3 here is CASSSGQGANYEQYF. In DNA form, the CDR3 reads TGTGCCAGCAGTTCGGGACAGGGGGCCAACTACGAGCAGTACTTC.